Sequencing of this T cell receptor beta chain was carried out in a study of blood T cell repertoires in COVID-19. Whole-study context: Acute and convalescent COVID-19 specimens originated in the United States, Italy and Spain.

This CDR3 comprises 13 residues. Germline values: CDR1 GTSNPN, CDR2 SVGIG (reference sequence). The V gene end was trimmed by 6 bases and the J gene end by 5 bases; junction bases not matched to a gene: 10. As originally analysed: Scientists estimated how many nucleated cells there were by amplifying reference gene primers. The data were produced by immunoSEQ multiplex PCR, yet TCRdb's version contains in-frame clones alone and is incomplete. That table gives V, J and clone size, and the DNA gave D and trimming. The table includes more than 200,000 clones, approximately 86% detected once. The TCR originated in a man aged 30 to 45 with active or convalescent COVID-19. Sequenced input: peripheral blood. V usage is TRBV30 and J usage is TRBJ2-7; 7 positions agree with TRBD1. DNA of the CDR3: TGTGCCTGTAACCAGCTTACAGGGGACGAGCAGTACTTC. Amino acids: CACNQLTGDEQYF.